These 4 T cell receptor beta chains originate from one sample sequenced in a study of blood T cell repertoires in COVID-19. TCRdb keeps only in-frame clones here, not all; method: immunoSEQ multiplex PCR. In the table there are about 480,000 clones, around 90% of which are singletons. The sample taken for sequencing was peripheral blood. These receptors came from a woman in her fifties or sixties with COVID-19, enrolled during active disease.

The rearrangement links TRBV4-1 to TRBJ2-7, with 12 bases identical to TRBD2. CDR3 length: 15 amino acids. J gave up 4 bases and V 5 bases, and 6 bases lay outside the gene matches. Germline V CDR1 and CDR2: MGHRA, YSYEKL. CDR3 residues: CASSETSGGLYEQYF. CDR3 nucleotides: TGCGCCAGCAGCGAGACTAGCGGGGGTTTGTACGAGCAGTACTTC.

The chain recombines TRBV29-1 with TRBJ2-7; D call uncertain. Germline lookup yields CDR1 SQVTM and CDR2 ANQGSEA. The CDR3 is 13 residues long. Trimming took 5 bases from V and 6 from J, leaving 17 bases between them. Here the CDR3 reads CSVRSFMKREQYF. The CDR3 nucleotides read TGCAGCGTTCGGTCCTTTATGAAGCGCGAGCAGTACTTC.

The chain has TRBV3-1 (or the pseudogene TRBV3-2) and TRBJ1-3; D may be TRBD1 (5 bases). The CDR3 length is 16 residues. CDR1 is LGHDT, CDR2 YNNKEL, per germline (reference sequence). Between the trimmed V and J ends, which lost 1 base and 0 bases, there was a span of 10 bases. The CDR3 nucleotides read TGTGCCAGCAGCCAAGGGAGGGGCCGCTCTGGAAACACCATATATTTT. It encodes CASSQGRGRSGNTIYF.

As concerns this clone: The sample holds other DNA sequences that translate to the same CDR3. This chain uses TRBV19 with TRBJ1-1, with D uncertain. Germline V gene sequence: CDR1 LNHDA, CDR2 SQIVND (reference sequence). This CDR3 is built from 14 residues. Trimming removed 1 base at V and 1 base at J, with 7 bases between. The CDR3 sequence is CASSIGAGNTEAFF. The CDR3 DNA sequence: TGTGCCAGTAGTATAGGGGCAGGGAACACTGAAGCTTTCTTT.